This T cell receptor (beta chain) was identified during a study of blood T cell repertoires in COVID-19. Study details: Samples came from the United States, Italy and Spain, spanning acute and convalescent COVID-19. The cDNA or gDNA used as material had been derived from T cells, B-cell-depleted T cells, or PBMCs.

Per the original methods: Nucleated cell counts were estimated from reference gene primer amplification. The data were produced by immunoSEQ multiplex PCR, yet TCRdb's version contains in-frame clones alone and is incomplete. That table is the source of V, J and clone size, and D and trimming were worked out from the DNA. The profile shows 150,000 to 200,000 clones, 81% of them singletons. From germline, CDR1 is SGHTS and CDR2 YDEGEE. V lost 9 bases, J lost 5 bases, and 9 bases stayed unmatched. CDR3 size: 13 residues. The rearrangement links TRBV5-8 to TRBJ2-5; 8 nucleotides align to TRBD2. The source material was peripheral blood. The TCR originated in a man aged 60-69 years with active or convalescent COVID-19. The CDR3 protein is CAIPGGLGETQYF. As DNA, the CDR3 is TGTGCCATCCCGGGGGGGCTTGGGGAGACCCAGTACTTC. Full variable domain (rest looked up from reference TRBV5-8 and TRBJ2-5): EAGVTQSPTHLIKTRGQQATLRCSPISGHTSVYWYQQALGLGLQFLLWYDEGEERNRGNFPPRFSGRQFPNYSSELNVNALELEDSALYLCAIPGGLGETQYFGPGTRLLVL.